This T cell receptor beta chain emerged from a study of T cell changes during pregnancy in multiple sclerosis. Clones were sequenced by immunoSEQ multiplex PCR, and TCRdb holds only the in-frame ones, with some missing. The sample has about 36,000 clones; 91% are singletons. The receptor was isolated from a female donor in good health, enrolled as a control in a pregnancy study. This sample comprised CD4+ T cells from peripheral blood mononuclear cells, obtained in the second trimester of pregnancy.

The CDR3 region is CASSLPGQLYGYTF. The CDR3, as DNA: TGTGCCAGCTCACTCCCGGGACAGCTCTATGGCTACACCTTC. The genes are TRBV18 and TRBJ1-2; 7 bases match TRBD1. Germline CDR1 and CDR2: KGHSH and LQKENI. This CDR3 region has 14 residues. V lost 4 bases and J lost 4; bases outside the gene matches: 6.